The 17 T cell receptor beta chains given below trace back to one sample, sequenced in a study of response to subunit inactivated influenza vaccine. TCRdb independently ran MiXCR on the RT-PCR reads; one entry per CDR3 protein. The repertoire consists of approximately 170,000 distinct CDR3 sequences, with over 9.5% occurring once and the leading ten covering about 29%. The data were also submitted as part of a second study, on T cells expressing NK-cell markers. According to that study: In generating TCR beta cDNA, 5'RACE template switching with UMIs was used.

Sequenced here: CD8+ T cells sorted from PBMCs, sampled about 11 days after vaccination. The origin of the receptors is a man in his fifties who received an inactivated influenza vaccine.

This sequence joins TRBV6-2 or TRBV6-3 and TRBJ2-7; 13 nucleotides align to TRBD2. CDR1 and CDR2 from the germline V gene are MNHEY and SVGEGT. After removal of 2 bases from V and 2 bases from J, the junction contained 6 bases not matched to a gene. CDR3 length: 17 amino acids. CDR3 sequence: CASSYPTSGRVTYEQYF. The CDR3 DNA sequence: TGTGCCAGCAGTTACCCAACTAGCGGGAGGGTAACCTACGAGCAGTACTTC.

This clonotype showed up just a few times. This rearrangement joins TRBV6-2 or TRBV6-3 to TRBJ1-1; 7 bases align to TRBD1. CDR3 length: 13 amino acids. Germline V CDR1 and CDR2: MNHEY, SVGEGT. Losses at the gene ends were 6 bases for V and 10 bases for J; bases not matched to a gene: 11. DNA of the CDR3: TGTGCCAGCAGCCCCACGGAGGGGGCGGTAGCTTTCTTT. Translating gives CASSPTEGAVAFF.

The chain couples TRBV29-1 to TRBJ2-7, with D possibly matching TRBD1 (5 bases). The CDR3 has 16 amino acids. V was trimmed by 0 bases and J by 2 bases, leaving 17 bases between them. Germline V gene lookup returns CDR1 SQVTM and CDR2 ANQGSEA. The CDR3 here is CSVEDRAAGNPYEQYF. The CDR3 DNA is TGCAGCGTTGAAGATCGGGCGGCAGGGAACCCCTACGAGCAGTACTTC.

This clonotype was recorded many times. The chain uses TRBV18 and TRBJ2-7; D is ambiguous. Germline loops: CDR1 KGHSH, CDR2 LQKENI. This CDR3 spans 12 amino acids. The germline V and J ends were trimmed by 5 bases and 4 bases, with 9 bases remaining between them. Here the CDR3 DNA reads TGTGCCAGCTCATCGGACGGGTACGAGCAGTACTTC. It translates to CASSSDGYEQYF.

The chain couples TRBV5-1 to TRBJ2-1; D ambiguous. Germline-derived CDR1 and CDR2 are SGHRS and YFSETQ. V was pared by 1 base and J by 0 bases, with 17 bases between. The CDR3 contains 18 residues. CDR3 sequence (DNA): TGCGCCAGCAGCTTGATCCGTGTTCTCCGGACCTCCTACAATGAGCAGTTCTTC. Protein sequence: CASSLIRVLRTSYNEQFF.

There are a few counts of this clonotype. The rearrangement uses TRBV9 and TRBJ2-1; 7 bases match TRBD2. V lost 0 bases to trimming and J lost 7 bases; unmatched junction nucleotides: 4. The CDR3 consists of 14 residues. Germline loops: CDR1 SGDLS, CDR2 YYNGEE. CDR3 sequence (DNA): TGTGCCAGCAGCGTAGAAGCGGGGATGAATGAGCAGTTCTTC. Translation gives CASSVEAGMNEQFF.

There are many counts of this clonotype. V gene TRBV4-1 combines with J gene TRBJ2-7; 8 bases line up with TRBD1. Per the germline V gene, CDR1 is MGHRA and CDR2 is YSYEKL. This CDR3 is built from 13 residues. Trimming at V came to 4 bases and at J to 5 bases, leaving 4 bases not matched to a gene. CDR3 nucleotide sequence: TGCGCCAGCAGCCGGACAGGGAAGGACGAGCAGTACTTC. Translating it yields CASSRTGKDEQYF.

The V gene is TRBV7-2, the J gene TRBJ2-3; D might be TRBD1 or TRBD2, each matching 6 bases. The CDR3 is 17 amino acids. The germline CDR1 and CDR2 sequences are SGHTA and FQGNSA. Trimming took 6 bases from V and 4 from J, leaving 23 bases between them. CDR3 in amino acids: CASSQPYGAGEADTQYF. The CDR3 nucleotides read TGTGCCAGCAGTCAACCCTACGGGGCAGGGGAGGCAGATACGCAGTATTTT.

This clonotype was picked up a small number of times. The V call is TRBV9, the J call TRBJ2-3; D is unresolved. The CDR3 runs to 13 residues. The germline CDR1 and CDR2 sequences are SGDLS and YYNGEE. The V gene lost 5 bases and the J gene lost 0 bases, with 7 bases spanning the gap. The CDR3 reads CASSVISTDTQYF. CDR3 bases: TGTGCCAGCAGTGTCATTAGCACAGATACGCAGTATTTT.

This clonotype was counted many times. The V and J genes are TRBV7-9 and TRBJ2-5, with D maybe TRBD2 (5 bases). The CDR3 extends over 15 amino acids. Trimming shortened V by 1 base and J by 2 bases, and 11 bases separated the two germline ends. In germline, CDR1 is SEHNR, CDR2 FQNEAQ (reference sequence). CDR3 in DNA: TGTGCCAGCAGCTTAGTTTTCGGGGAGCAAGAGACCCAGTACTTC. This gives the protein CASSLVFGEQETQYF.

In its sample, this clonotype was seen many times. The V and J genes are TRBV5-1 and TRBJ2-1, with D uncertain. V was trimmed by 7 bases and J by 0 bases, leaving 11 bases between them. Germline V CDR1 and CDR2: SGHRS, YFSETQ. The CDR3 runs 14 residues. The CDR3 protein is CASQLLTSYNEQFF. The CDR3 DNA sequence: TGCGCCAGCCAACTTCTGACCTCCTACAATGAGCAGTTCTTC.

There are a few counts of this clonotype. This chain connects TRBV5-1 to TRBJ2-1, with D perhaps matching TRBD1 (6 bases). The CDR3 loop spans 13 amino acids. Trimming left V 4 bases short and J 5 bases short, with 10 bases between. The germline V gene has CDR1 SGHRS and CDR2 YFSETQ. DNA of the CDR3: TGCGCCAGCAGCGGGGGCTACCACAATGAGCAGTTCTTC. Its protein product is CASSGGYHNEQFF.

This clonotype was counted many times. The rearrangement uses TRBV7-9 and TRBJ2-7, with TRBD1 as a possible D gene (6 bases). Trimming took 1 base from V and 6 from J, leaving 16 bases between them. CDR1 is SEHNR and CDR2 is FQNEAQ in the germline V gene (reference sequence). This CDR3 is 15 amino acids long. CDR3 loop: CASSLEGDPLVEQYF. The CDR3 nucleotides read TGTGCCAGCAGCTTAGAGGGGGACCCCTTGGTCGAGCAGTACTTC.

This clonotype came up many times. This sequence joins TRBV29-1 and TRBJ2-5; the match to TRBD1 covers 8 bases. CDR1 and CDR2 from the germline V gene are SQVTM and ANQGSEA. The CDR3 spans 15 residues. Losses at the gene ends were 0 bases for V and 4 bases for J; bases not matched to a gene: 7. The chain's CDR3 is CSVEDRGQGRETQYF. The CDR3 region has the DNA TGCAGCGTTGAAGATCGAGGACAGGGTCGAGAGACCCAGTACTTC.

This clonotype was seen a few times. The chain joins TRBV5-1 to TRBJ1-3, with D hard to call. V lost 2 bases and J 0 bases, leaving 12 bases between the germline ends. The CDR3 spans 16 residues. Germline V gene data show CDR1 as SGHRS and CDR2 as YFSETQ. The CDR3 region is CASSFGPQNSGNTIYF. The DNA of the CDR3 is TGCGCCAGCAGCTTTGGACCACAGAACTCTGGAAACACCATATATTTT.

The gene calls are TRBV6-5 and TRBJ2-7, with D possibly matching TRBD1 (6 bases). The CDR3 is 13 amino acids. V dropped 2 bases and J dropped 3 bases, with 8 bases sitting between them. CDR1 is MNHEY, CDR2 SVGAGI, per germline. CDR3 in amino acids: CASSYVRGYEQYF. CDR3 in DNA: TGTGCCAGCAGTTACGTCAGGGGCTACGAGCAGTACTTC.

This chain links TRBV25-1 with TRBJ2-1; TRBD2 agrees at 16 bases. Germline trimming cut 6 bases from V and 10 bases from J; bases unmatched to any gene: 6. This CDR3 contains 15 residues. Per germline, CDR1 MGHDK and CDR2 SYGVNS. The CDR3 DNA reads TGTGCCAGCAGCGGGACTAGCGGGAGGGCCGGCGAGCAGTTCTTC. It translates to CASSGTSGRAGEQFF.